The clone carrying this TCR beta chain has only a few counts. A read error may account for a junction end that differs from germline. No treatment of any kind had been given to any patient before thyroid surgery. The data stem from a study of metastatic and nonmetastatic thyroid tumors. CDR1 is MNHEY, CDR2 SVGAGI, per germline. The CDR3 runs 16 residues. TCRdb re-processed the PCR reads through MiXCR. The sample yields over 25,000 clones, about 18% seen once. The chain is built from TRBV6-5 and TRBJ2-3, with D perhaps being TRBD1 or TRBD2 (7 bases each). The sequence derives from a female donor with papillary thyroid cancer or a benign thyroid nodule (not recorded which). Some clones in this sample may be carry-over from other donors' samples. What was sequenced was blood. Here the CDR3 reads CASSYEVAGGGDTQYF. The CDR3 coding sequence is TGTGCTAGCAGTTACGAGGTGGCAGGGGGGGGGGATACGCAGTATTTT.